The clone carrying this T cell receptor (beta chain) has at least ten counts. The antigen is unknown. The source of the sample is a study of T cells in Graves' hyperthyroidism and ophthalmopathy. Study-wide results and caveats: Expanded thyroid clonotypes (above 0.001) were mostly also found in blood. Ophthalmopathy was told apart from stable hyperthyroidism by a 13 V-J model.

The length of the CDR3 is 13 residues. Per the germline V gene, CDR1 is MNHNS and CDR2 is SASEGT. V was pared by 5 bases and J by 5 bases, with 12 bases between. It was 10 ml of fresh peripheral blood that supplied the PBMCs. TCR beta CDR3 region amplification was performed from RNA transcripts. HTBI primers were employed in a first-round RT-PCR of the TCR CDR3. TCRdb reprocessed the multiplex PCR reads via MiXCR and lists one record per CDR3 protein. The sample lists over 400,000 distinct CDR3 sequences; about 15% were seen once. The chain combines TRBV6-1 with TRBJ2-5; the D is unclear. The receptor was isolated from a man younger than 30 with Graves' ophthalmopathy. The source material was blood. The CDR3 reads CASSYGQRETQYF. CDR3 DNA sequence: TGTGCCAGCAGTTACGGGCAAAGGGAGACCCAGTACTTC.